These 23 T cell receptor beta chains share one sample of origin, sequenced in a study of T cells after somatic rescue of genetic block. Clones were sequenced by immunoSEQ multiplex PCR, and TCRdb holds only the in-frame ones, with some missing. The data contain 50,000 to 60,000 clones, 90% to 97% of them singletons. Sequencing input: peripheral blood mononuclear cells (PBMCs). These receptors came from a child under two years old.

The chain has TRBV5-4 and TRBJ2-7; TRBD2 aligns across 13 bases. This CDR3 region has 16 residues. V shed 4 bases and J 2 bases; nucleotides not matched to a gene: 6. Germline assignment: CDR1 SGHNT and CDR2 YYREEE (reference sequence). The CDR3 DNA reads TGTGCCAGCAGCGTACTGACTAGCGGGAGGCCCTACGAGCAGTACTTC. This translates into CASSVLTSGRPYEQYF. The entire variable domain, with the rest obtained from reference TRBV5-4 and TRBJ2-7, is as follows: ETGVTQSPTHLIKTRGQQVTLRCSSQSGHNTVSWYQQALGQGPQFIFQYYREEENGRGNFPPRFSGLQFPNYSSELNVNALELDDSALYLCASSVLTSGRPYEQYFGPGTRLTVT.

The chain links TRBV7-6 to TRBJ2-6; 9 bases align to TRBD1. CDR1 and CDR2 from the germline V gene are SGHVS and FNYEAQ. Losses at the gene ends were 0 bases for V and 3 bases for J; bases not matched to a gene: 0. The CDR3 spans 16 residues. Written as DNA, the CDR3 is TGTGCCAGCAGCTTAGCGGACAGGGGTGGGGCCAACGTCCTGACTTTC. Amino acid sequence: CASSLADRGGANVLTF.

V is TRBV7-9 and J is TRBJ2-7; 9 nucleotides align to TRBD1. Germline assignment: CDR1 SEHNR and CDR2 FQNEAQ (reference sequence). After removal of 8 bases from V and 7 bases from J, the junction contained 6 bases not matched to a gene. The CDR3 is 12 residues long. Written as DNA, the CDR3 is TGTGCCAGCGGCGTGGGGACAGGGGAGCAGTACTTC. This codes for CASGVGTGEQYF.

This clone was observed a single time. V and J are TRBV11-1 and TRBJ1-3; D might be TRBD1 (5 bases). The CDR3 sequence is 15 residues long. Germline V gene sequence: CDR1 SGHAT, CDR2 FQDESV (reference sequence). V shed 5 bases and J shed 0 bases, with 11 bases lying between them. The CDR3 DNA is TGTGCCAGCAGCCCGGGACGGAACTCTGGAAACACCATATATTTT. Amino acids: CASSPGRNSGNTIYF.

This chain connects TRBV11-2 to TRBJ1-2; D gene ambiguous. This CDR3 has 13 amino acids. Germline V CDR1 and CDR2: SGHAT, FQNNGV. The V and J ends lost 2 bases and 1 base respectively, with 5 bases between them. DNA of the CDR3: TGTGCCAGCAGCTTAACCAATAACTATGGCTACACCTTC. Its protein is CASSLTNNYGYTF. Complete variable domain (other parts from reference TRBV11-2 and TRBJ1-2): EAGVAQSPRYKIIEKRQSVAFWCNPISGHATLYWYQQILGQGPKLLIQFQNNGVVDDSQLPKDRFSAERLKGVDSTLKIQPAKLEDSAVYLCASSLTNNYGYTFGSGTRLTVV.

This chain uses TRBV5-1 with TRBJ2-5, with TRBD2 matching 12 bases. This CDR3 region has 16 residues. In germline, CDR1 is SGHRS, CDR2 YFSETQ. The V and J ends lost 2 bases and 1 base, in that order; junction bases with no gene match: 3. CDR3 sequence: CASSFGTSGRQETQYF. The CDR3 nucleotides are TGCGCCAGCAGCTTTGGGACTAGCGGGCGCCAAGAGACCCAGTACTTC.

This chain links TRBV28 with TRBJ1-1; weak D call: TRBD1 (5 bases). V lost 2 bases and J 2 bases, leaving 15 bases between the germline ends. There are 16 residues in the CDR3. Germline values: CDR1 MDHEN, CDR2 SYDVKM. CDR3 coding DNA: TGTGCCAGCAGTTTAGGGGCAGGGCGGATAAACACTGAAGCTTTCTTT. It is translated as CASSLGAGRINTEAFF.

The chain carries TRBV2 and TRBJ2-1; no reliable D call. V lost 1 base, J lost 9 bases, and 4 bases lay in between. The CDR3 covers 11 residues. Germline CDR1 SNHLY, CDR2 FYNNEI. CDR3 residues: CASSEVVEQFF. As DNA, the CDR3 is TGTGCCAGCAGTGAAGTAGTTGAGCAGTTCTTC. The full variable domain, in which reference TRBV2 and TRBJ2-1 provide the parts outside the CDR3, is EPEVTQTPSHQVTQMGQEVILRCVPISNHLYFYWYRQILGQKVEFLVSFYNNEISEKSEIFDDQFSVERPDGSNFTLKIRSTKLEDSAMYFCASSEVVEQFFGPGTRLTVL.

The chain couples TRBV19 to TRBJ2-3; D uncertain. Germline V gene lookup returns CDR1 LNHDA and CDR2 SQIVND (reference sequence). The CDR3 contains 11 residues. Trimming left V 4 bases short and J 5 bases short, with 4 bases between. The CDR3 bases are TGTGCCAGTAGTAGACTAGATACGCAGTATTTT. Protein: CASSRLDTQYF. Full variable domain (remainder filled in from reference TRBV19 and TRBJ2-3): DGGITQSPKYLFRKEGQNVTLSCEQNLNHDAMYWYRQDPGQGLRLIYYSQIVNDFQKGDIAEGYSVSREKKESFPLTVTSAQKNPTAFYLCASSRLDTQYFGPGTRLTVL.

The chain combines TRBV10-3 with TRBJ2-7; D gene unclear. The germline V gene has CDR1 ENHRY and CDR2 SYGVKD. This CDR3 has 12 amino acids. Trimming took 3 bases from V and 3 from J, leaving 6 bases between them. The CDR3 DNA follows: TGTGCCATCAGTGATGAGGACTACGAGCAGTACTTC. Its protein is CAISDEDYEQYF.

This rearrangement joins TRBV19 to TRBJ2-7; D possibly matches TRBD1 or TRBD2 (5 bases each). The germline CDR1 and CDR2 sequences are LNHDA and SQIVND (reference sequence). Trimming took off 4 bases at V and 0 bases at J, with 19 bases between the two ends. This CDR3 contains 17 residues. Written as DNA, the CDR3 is TGTGCCAGTAGTAAGACAGTAGGAGGACTGAGCTCCTACGAGCAGTACTTC. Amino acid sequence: CASSKTVGGLSSYEQYF.

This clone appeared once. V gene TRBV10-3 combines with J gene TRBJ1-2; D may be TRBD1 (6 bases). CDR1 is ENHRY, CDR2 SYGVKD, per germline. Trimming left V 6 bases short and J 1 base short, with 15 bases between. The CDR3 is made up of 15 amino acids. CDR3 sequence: CAIRNPGTNNYGYTF. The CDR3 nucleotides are TGTGCCATCAGGAATCCCGGGACAAATAACTATGGCTACACCTTC.

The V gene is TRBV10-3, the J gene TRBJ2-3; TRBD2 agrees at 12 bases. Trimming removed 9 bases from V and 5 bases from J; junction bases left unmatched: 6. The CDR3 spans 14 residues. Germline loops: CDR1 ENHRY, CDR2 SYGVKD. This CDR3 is CAISLAGGQDTQYF. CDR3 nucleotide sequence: TGTGCCATTTCCCTAGCGGGAGGGCAAGATACGCAGTATTTT.

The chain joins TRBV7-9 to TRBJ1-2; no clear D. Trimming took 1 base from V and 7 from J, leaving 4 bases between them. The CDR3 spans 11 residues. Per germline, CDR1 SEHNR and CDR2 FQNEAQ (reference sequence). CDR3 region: CASSLEVGYTF. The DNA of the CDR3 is TGTGCCAGCAGCTTAGAGGTTGGCTACACCTTC.

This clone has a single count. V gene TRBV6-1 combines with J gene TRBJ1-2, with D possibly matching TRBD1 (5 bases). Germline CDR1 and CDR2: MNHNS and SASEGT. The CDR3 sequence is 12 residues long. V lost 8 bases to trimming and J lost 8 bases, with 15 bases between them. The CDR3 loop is CASEDMSEGYTF. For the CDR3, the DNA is TGTGCCAGCGAGGACATGTCGGAAGGCTACACCTTC.

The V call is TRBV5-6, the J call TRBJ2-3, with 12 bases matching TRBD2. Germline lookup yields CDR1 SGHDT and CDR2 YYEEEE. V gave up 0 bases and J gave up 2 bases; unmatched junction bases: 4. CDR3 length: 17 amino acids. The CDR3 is CASSLEGLAGLTDTQYF. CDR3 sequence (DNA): TGTGCCAGCAGCTTGGAGGGACTAGCGGGCCTCACAGATACGCAGTATTTT.

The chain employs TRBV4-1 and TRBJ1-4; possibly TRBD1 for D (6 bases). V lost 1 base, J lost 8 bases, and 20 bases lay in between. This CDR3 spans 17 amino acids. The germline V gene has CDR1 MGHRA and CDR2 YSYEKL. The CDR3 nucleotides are TGCGCCAGCAGCCAAGGCACCATTGGGGGGGCAGGGGAAAAACTGTTTTTT. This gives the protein CASSQGTIGGAGEKLFF.

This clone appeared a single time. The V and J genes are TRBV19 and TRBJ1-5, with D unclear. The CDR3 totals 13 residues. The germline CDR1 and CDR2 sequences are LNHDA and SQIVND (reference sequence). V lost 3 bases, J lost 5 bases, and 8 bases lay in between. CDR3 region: CASSMGTYQPQHF. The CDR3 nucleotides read TGTGCCAGTAGTATGGGTACTTATCAGCCCCAGCATTTT.

The CDR3 nucleotides are TGTGCCAGCAGACGGACTAGCGGGAGCTCCTACAATGAGCAGTTCTTC. Residues: CASRRTSGSSYNEQFF. The rearrangement uses TRBV2 and TRBJ2-1; 13 positions match TRBD2. The CDR3 has 16 residues. The ends lost 6 bases at V and 0 bases at J; junction bases unmatched: 2. From germline, CDR1 is SNHLY and CDR2 FYNNEI.

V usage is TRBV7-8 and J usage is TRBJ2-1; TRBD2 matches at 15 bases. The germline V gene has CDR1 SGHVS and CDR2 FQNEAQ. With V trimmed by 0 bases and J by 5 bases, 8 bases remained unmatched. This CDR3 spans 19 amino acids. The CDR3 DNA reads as TGTGCCAGCAGCTTAGCGTTGGGACTAGCGGGAGGAAAAAACAATGAGCAGTTCTTC. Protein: CASSLALGLAGGKNNEQFF. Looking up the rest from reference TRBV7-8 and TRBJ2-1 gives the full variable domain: GAGVSQSPRYKVAKRGQDVALRCDPISGHVSLFWYQQALGQGPEFLTYFQNEAQLDKSGLPSDRFFAERPEGSVSTLKIQRTQQEDSAVYLCASSLALGLAGGKNNEQFFGPGTRLTVL.

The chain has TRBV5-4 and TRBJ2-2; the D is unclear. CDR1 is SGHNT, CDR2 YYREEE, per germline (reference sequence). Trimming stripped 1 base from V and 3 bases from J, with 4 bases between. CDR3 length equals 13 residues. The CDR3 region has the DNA TGTGCCAGCAGCTTGCGGGACACCGGGGAGCTGTTTTTT. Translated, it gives CASSLRDTGELFF.

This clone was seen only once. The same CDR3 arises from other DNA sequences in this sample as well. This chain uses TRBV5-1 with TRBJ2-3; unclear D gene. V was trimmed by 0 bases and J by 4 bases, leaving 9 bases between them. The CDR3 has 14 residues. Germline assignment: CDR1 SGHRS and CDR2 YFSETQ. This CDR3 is CASSLEGGADTQYF. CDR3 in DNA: TGCGCCAGCAGCTTGGAGGGTGGGGCAGATACGCAGTATTTT.

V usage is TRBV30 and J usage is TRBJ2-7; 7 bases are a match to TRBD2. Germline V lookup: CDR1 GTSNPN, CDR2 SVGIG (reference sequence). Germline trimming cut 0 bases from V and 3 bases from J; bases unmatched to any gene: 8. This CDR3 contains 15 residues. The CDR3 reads CAWSVRSASGYEQYF. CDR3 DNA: TGTGCCTGGAGTGTACGTTCGGCTAGCGGCTACGAGCAGTACTTC.